The clone carrying this T cell receptor beta chain was counted at least ten times. What it binds is unknown. The data are from a study of identical twins. Each cDNA held unique molecular identifiers, and template switching gave it a universal primer site. TCRdb independently ran MiXCR on the 5' RACE reads; one entry per CDR3 protein. The sample has 200,000 to 300,000 distinct CDR3 sequences; 10% to 13% are singletons. Whole-study results and caveats: The models systematically underestimated how much out-of-frame TCR alpha was shared in monozygotic twins. Twin pairs had excess sharing that was weaker in beta out-of-frame sequences.

Losses at the gene ends were 5 bases for V and 0 bases for J; bases not matched to a gene: 10. The germline V gene encodes CDR1 SGHTA and CDR2 FQGNSA. The length of the CDR3 is 17 residues. The sequenced sample consisted of memory T cells sorted from blood. The V gene is TRBV7-2, the J gene TRBJ1-1; the match to TRBD1 covers 9 bases. This TCR derives from a middle-aged man in good health. The CDR3 DNA is TGTGCCAGCAGCCGAGGACCGGGACAGGGTATGAACACTGAAGCTTTCTTT. Translation gives CASSRGPGQGMNTEAFF. Using reference TRBV7-2 and TRBJ1-1 for the parts outside the CDR3, the full variable domain is GAGVSQSPSNKVTEKGKDVELRCDPISGHTALYWYRQSLGQGLEFLIYFQGNSAPDKSGLPSDRFSAERTGGSVSTLTIQRTQQEDSAVYLCASSRGPGQGMNTEAFFGQGTRLTVV.